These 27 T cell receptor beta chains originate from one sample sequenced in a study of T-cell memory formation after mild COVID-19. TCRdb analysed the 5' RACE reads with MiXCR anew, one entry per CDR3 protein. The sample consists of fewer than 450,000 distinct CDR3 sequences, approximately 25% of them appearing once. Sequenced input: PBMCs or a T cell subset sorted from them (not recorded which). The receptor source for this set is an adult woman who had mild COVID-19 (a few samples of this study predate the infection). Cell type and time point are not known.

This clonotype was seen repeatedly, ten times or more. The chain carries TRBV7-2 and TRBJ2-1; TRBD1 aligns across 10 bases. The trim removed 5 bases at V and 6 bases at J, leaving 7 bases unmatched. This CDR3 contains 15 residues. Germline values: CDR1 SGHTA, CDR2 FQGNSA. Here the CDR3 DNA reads TGTGCCAGCAGCCCCGCGCGGACAGGGGGCAATGAGCAGTTCTTC. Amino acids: CASSPARTGGNEQFF.

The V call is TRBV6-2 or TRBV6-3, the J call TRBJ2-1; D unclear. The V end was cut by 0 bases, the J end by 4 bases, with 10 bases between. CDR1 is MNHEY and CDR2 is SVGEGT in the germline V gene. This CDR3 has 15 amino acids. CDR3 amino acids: CASSYSRLQYNEQFF. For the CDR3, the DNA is TGTGCCAGCAGTTACTCGAGGCTACAGTACAATGAGCAGTTCTTC.

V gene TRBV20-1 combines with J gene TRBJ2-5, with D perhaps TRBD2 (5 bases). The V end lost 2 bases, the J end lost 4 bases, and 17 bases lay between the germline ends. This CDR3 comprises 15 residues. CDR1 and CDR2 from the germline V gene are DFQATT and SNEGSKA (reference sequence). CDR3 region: CSARPPRAWGETQYF. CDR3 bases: TGCAGTGCTAGACCGCCGCGGGCGTGGGGAGAGACCCAGTACTTC.

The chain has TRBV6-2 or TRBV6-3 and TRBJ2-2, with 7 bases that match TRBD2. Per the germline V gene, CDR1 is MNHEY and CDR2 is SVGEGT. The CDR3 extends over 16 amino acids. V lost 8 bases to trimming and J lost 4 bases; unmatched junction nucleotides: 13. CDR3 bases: TGTGCCAGCTCCCCGGGGGAGGGCTTCGGCACCGGGGAGCTGTTTTTT. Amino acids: CASSPGEGFGTGELFF.

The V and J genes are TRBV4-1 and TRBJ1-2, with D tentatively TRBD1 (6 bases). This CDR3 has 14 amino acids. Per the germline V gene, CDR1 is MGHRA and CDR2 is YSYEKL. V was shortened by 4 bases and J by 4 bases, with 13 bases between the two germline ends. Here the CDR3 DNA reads TGCGCCAGCAGCCGGACAGTGCTATCCTATGGCTACACCTTC. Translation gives CASSRTVLSYGYTF.

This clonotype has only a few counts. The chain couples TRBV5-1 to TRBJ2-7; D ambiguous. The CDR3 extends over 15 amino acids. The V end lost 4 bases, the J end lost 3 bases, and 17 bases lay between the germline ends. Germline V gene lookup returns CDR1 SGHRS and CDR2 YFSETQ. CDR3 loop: CASSPRYSGDYEQYF. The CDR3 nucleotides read TGCGCCAGCAGCCCCCGTTACAGTGGGGACTACGAGCAGTACTTC.

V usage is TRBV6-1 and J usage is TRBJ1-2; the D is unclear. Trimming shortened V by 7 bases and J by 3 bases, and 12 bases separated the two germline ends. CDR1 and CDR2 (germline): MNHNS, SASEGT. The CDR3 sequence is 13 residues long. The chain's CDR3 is CASTFREDYGYTF. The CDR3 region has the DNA TGTGCCAGCACTTTTAGGGAGGACTATGGCTACACCTTC.

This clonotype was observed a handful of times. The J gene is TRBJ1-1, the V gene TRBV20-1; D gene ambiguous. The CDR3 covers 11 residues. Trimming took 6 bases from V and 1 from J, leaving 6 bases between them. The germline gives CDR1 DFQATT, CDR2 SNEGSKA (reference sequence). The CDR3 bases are TGCAGTGCCCCCCAGAACACTGAAGCTTTCTTT. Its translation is CSAPQNTEAFF.

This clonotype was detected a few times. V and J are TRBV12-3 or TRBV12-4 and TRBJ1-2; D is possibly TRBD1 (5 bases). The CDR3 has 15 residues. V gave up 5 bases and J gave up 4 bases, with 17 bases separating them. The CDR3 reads CASSQTPGSGYGYTF. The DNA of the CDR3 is TGTGCCAGCAGTCAAACCCCAGGGAGTGGCTATGGCTACACCTTC.

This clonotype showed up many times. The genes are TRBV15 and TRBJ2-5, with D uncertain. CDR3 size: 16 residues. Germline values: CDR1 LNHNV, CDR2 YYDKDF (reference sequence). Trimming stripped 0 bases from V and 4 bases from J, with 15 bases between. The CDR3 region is CATSRDRALPSETQYF. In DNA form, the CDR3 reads TGTGCCACCAGCAGAGATCGGGCGCTGCCCTCAGAGACCCAGTACTTC.

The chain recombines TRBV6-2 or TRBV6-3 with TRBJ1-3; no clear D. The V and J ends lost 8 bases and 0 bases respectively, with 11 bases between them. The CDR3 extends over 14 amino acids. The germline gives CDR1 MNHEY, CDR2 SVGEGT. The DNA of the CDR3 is TGTGCCAGCTCGTCAGATTGCTCTGGAAACACCATATATTTT. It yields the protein CASSSDCSGNTIYF.

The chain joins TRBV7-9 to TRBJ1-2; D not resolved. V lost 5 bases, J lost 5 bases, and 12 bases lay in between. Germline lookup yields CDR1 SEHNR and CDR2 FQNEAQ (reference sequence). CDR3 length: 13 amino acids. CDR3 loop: CASSPGSVYGYTF. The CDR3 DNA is TGTGCCAGCAGCCCTGGGTCCGTTTATGGCTACACCTTC.

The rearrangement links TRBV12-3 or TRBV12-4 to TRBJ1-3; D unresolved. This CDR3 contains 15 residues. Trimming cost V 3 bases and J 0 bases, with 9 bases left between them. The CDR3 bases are TGTGCCAGCAGTTTTGGCGGAAGCTCTGGAAACACCATATATTTT. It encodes CASSFGGSSGNTIYF.

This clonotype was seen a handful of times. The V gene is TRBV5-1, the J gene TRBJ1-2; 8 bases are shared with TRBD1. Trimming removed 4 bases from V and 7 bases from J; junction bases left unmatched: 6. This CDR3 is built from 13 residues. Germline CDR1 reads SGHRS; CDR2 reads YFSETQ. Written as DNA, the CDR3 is TGCGCCAGCAGCAAGGACAGGGATTCTGGCTACACCTTC. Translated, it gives CASSKDRDSGYTF.

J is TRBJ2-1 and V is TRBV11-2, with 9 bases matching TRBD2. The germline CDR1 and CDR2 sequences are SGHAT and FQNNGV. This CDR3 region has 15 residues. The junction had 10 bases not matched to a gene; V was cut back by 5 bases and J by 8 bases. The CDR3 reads CASSLGAGGPYEQFF. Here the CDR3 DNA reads TGTGCCAGCAGCCTAGGCGCGGGGGGGCCCTATGAGCAGTTCTTC.

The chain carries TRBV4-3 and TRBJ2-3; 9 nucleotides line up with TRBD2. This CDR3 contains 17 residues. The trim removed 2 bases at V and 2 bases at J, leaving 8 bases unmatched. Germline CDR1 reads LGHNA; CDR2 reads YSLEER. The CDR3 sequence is CASSQILSGSLTDTQYF. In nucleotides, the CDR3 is TGCGCCAGCAGCCAAATACTTAGCGGGAGTCTCACAGATACGCAGTATTTT.

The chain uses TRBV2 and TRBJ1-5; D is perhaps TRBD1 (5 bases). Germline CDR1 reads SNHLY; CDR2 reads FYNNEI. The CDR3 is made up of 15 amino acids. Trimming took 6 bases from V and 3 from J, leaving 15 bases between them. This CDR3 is CASRYGRGPNQPQHF. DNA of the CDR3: TGTGCCAGCAGGTATGGGAGGGGACCCAATCAGCCCCAGCATTTT.

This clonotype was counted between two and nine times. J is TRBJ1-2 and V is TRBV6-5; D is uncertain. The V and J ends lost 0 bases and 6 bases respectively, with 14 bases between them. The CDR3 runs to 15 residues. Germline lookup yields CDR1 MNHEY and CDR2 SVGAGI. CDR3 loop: CASSYSYQVLDGYTF. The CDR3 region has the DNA TGTGCCAGCAGTTACTCGTATCAGGTTTTAGATGGCTACACCTTC.

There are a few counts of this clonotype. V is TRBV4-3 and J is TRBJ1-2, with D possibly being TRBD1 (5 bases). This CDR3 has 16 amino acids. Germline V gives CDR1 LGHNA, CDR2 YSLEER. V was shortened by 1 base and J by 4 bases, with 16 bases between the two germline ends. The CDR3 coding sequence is TGCGCCAGCAGCCAAGTCAACACAGGCGACCCCTATGGCTACACCTTC. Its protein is CASSQVNTGDPYGYTF.

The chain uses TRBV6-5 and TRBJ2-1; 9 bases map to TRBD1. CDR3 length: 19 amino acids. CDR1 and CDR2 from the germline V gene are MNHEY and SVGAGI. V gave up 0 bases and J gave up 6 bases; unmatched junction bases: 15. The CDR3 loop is CASSYSTIRTQGALNEQFF. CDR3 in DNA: TGTGCCAGCAGTTACTCGACGATACGAACACAGGGGGCGCTCAATGAGCAGTTCTTC.

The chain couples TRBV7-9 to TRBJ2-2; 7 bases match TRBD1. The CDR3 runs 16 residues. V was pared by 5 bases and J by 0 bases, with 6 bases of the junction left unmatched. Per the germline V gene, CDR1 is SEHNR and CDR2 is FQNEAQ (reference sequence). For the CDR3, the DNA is TGTGCCAGCAGCGAGCGGACAGGAGCGAACACCGGGGAGCTGTTTTTT. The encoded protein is CASSERTGANTGELFF. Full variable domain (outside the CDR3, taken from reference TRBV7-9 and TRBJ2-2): DTGVSQNPRHKITKRGQNVTFRCDPISEHNRLYWYRQTLGQGPEFLTYFQNEAQLEKSRLLSDRFSAERPKGSFSTLEIQRTEQGDSAMYLCASSERTGANTGELFFGEGSRLTVL.

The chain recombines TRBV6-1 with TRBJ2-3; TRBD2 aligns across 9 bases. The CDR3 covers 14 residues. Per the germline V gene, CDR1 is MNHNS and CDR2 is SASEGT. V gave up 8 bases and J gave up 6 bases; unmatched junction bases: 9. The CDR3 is CASEGGGGSDTQYF. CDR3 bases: TGTGCCAGCGAGGGCGGGGGGGGCTCTGATACGCAGTATTTT.

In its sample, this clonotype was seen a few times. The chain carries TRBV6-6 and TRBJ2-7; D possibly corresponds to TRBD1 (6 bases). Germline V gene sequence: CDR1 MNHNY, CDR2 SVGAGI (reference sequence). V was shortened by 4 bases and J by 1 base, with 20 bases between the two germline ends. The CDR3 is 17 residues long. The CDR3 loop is CASSSPGRRGKSYEQYF. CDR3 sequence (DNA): TGTGCCAGCAGTTCCCCGGGGCGTAGGGGGAAGTCCTACGAGCAGTACTTC.

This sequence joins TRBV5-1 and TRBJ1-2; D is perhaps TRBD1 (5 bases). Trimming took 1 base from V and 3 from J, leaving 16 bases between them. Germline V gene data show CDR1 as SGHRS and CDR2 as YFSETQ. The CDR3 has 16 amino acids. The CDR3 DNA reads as TGCGCCAGCAGCTTGTCGTCGGCAGGGCTGGACTATGGCTACACCTTC. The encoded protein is CASSLSSAGLDYGYTF.

The CDR3 protein is CASSIQSGRQFF. The CDR3 bases are TGTGCCAGTAGTATTCAGTCGGGAAGGCAGTTCTTC. The rearrangement links TRBV19 to TRBJ2-1, with a weak D call TRBD2 (5 bases). V was pared by 3 bases and J by 12 bases, with 12 bases between. CDR3 length: 12 amino acids. In germline, CDR1 is LNHDA, CDR2 SQIVND (reference sequence).

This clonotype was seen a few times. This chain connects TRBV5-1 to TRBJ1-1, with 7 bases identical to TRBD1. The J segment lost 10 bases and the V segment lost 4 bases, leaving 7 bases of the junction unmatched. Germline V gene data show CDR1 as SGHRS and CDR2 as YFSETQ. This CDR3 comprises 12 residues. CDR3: CASSGGQVRAFF. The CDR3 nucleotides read TGCGCCAGCAGCGGAGGACAGGTCAGAGCTTTCTTT. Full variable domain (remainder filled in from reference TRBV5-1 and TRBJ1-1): KAGVTQTPRYLIKTRGQQVTLSCSPISGHRSVSWYQQTPGQGLQFLFEYFSETQRNKGNFPGRFSGRQFSNSRSEMNVSTLELGDSALYLCASSGGQVRAFFGQGTRLTVV.

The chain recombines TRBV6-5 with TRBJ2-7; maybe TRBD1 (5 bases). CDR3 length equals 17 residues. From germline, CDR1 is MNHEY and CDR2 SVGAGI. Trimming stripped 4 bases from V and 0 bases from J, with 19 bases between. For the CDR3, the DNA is TGTGCCAGCAGTTCCACATCCTTGGACACGAACTCCTACGAGCAGTACTTC. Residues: CASSSTSLDTNSYEQYF.